The present entry profiles one TCR beta chain with its context. The target antigen is unknown. These gene names are mouse names. The CDR3 end lies 1 residue beyond the end of the read and is filled in from the germline J gene. Described time point: mouse harvest day 14 after allogeneic transplant. Mouse grafts combined 10^7 T-cell-depleted bone marrow cells with 10^6 splenic CD5+ T cells. This mouse GVHD model was MHC-mismatched B6 to BALB/c, profiled day 7 or 14. This CDR3 comprises 13 residues. V lost 6 bases and J lost 3, with 10 bases in between. The germline gives CDR1 LGHDT, CDR2 YNNKQL (reference sequence). This sample is part of a study of tissue T cells after allogeneic stem cell transplantation. General study points: Alloreactivity or antigen specificity of tissue TCRs was not determined; some clones might be host cells. Blood and spleen captured only part of the tissue TCR repertoire.

The data were produced by immunoSEQ multiplex PCR, yet TCRdb's version contains in-frame clones alone and is incomplete. The sample has roughly 2,000 clones, approximately 50% seen once. The chain combines TRBV4 with TRBJ2-5; perhaps TRBD2 as D (7 bases). Source material: lymph node tissue. The TCR originated in a female BALB/c mouse given C57BL/6 T cells with graft-versus-host disease after an allogeneic hematopoietic cell transplant. The CDR3 protein is CASRLGAQDTQYF. The part of the CDR3 DNA that was read is TGTGCCAGCAGGCTGGGGGCTCAAGACACCCAGTAC.